This T cell receptor (beta chain) derives from a study of cytomegalovirus exposure and HLA in healthy donors. Study-level background: The roughly 120 validation repertoires, a later analysis reported, used the same platform as the 550 to 800 first-cohort repertoires.

For this clone: Antigen specificity is unknown.

Study-wide results and limits: Later, an analysis found that TCR clusters from the first cohort tended to co-occur in the roughly 110 validation repertoires. A list of 164 TCR beta chains associated with cytomegalovirus was given.

The repertoire was sequenced with immunoSEQ multiplex PCR; TCRdb's copy has only in-frame clones and lacks some. The table lists around 190,000 clones, around 84% of them singletons. The germline V and J ends were trimmed by 7 bases and 4 bases, with 16 bases remaining between them. This CDR3 region has 14 residues. Germline V gene lookup returns CDR1 LNHDA and CDR2 SQIVND (reference sequence). The chain employs TRBV19 and TRBJ1-2; no clear D gene. The sequence was obtained from a man younger than 30 in good health and CMV-seropositive. The sample taken for sequencing was PBMCs. CDR3 residues: CASIGVERVYGYTF. As DNA, the CDR3 is TGTGCCAGTATTGGCGTGGAGAGAGTCTATGGCTACACCTTC.